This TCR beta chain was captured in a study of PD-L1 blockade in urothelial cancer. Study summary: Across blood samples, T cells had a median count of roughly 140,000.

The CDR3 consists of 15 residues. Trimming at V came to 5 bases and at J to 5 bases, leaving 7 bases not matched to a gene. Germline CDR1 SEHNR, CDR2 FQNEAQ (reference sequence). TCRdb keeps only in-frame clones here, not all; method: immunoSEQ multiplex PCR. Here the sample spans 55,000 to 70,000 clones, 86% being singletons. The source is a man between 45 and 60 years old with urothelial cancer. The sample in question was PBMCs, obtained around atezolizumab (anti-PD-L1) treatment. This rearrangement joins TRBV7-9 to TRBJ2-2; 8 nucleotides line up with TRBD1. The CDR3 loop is CASSIADRATGELFF. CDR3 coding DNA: TGTGCCAGCAGCATTGCGGACAGGGCGACCGGGGAGCTGTTTTTT. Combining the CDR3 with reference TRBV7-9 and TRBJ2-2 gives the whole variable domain DTGVSQNPRHKITKRGQNVTFRCDPISEHNRLYWYRQTLGQGPEFLTYFQNEAQLEKSRLLSDRFSAERPKGSFSTLEIQRTEQGDSAMYLCASSIADRATGELFFGEGSRLTVL.